This T cell receptor beta chain is drawn from a study of T cells in Graves' hyperthyroidism and ophthalmopathy. Across the whole study: Prior to any treatment, at the point of initial diagnosis, peripheral blood was collected.

General study results and limits: The model anticipated ophthalmopathy a median 6.5 months pre-onset.

Amplified TCR beta CDR3 regions derived from RNA transcripts. HTBI primers were used for first-round RT-PCR of the TCR CDR3. TCRdb itself ran the multiplex PCR reads through MiXCR, one entry per CDR3 protein. The profile shows 400,000 to 600,000 distinct CDR3 sequences, about 16% of them singletons. This clonotype has a handful of counts. The antigen is unknown. Enrolled ophthalmopathy patients presented with a Clinical Activity Score of at least 3, a NOSPECS grade of at least 4, and disease duration under 3 months. Clinical symptoms, serum thyroxine and TRAb, thyroid ultrasound and orbital computed tomography together formed the diagnostic basis. The sequenced sample consisted of blood. This sequence was found in a woman aged 25 to 39 with Graves' ophthalmopathy.

The CDR3 DNA reads TGCGCCAGCAGCCAAGATCTCTCGCTTTCGGGAGAGACCCAGTACTTC. Its translation is CASSQDLSLSGETQYF. The chain carries TRBV4-3 and TRBJ2-5; D is uncertain. The V gene's germline CDR1 is LGHNA and CDR2 YSLEER. The CDR3 is 16 amino acids. The V and J ends lost 0 bases and 4 bases respectively, with 15 bases between them.